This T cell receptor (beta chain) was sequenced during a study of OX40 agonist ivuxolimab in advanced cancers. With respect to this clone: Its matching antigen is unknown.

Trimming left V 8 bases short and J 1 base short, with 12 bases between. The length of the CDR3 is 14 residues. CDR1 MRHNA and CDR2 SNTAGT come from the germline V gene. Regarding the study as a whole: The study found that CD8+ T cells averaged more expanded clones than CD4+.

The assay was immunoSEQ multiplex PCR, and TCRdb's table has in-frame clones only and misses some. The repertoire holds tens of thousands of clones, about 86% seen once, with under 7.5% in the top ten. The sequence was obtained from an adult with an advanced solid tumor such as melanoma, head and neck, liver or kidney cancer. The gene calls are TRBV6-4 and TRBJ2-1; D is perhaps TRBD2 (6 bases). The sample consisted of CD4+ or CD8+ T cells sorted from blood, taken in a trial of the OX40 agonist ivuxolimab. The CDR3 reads CASPSSGSYNEQFF. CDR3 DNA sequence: TGTGCCAGCCCGAGCAGCGGGTCCTACAATGAGCAGTTCTTC.